A single sample gave rise to the 17 T cell receptor beta chains below, sequenced in a study of shared clonotypes between healthy human individuals. The data were produced by immunoSEQ multiplex PCR, yet TCRdb's version contains in-frame clones alone and is incomplete. The data hold over 2,000,000 clones, with 90% to 95% observed a single time. Cells designated naive CD8 were CD45RO-negative and were positively selected for CCR7, with terminally differentiated effector memory CD45RA+ cells excluded. The sample consisted of naive CD8+ T cells from PBMCs. The source is a man aged 18 to 35 in good health. Some clones in this sample may be carry-over from other donors' samples.

As for this clone: This CDR3 is also generated by other DNA sequences in the sample. The chain couples TRBV11-2 to TRBJ2-1; 7 nucleotides line up with TRBD2. The CDR3 is made up of 16 amino acids. Germline loops: CDR1 SGHAT, CDR2 FQNNGV. V lost 1 base to trimming and J lost 0 bases; unmatched junction nucleotides: 3. CDR3 residues: CASSLGGGSSYNEQFF. CDR3 DNA sequence: TGTGCCAGCAGCTTAGGGGGGGGTTCCTCCTACAATGAGCAGTTCTTC.

The chain recombines TRBV7-8 with TRBJ1-3; D is unresolved. The CDR3 runs to 15 residues. Germline CDR1 SGHVS, CDR2 FQNEAQ. Trimming removed 2 bases at V and 0 bases at J, with 8 bases between. In nucleotides, the CDR3 is TGTGCCAGCAGCTTAAACAGACCCTCTGGAAACACCATATATTTT. This encodes CASSLNRPSGNTIYF.

The genes are TRBV11-2 and TRBJ2-1; 10 positions match TRBD2. The CDR3 extends over 14 amino acids. The germline gives CDR1 SGHAT, CDR2 FQNNGV. With 5 bases clipped from V and 4 bases from J, the junction kept 2 bases outside the gene matches. This CDR3 reads CASSGLADYNEQFF. The CDR3 nucleotides are TGTGCCAGCAGCGGACTAGCGGATTACAATGAGCAGTTCTTC.

The chain carries TRBV9 and TRBJ1-5; D gene uncertain. The V end lost 4 bases, the J end lost 3 bases, and 14 bases lay between the germline ends. CDR1 and CDR2 from the germline V gene are SGDLS and YYNGEE. The CDR3 runs to 15 residues. CDR3 sequence reads: CASSPSHGSNQPQHF. The CDR3 nucleotides read TGTGCCAGCAGCCCTTCCCACGGGTCCAATCAGCCCCAGCATTTT.

J is TRBJ2-1 and V is TRBV27, with no clear D. In germline, CDR1 is MNHEY, CDR2 SMNVEV (reference sequence). Trimming removed 3 bases from V and 6 bases from J, with 0 bases in between. This CDR3 spans 10 amino acids. CDR3 DNA: TGTGCCAGCAGTTTCAATGAGCAGTTCTTC. It is translated as CASSFNEQFF.

The V call is TRBV11-2, the J call TRBJ2-7; TRBD2 agrees at 9 bases. V was pared by 5 bases and J by 6 bases, with 14 bases of the junction left unmatched. The CDR3 spans 16 residues. CDR1 is SGHAT and CDR2 is FQNNGV in the germline V gene. In nucleotides, the CDR3 is TGTGCCAGCAGCCCTAGACGGCCTAGCGGGATTGCCGAGCAGTACTTC. Its protein product is CASSPRRPSGIAEQYF.

The chain joins TRBV27 to TRBJ2-3; possibly TRBD2 for D (5 bases). Per germline, CDR1 MNHEY and CDR2 SMNVEV (reference sequence). The CDR3 spans 16 residues. Trimming shortened V by 0 bases and J by 4 bases, and 14 bases separated the two germline ends. CDR3 nucleotides: TGTGCCAGCAGTTTATCGGAAACTAGTTCCCCAGATACGCAGTATTTT. Encoded protein: CASSLSETSSPDTQYF.

The chain recombines TRBV2 with TRBJ1-4; 9 nucleotides align to TRBD1. Germline V gene data show CDR1 as SNHLY and CDR2 as FYNNEI. The CDR3 covers 13 residues. The V gene end was trimmed by 8 bases and the J gene end by 4 bases; junction bases not matched to a gene: 2. The CDR3 DNA is TGTGCCAGCTGGGGACAGGGTAATGAAAAACTGTTTTTT. It specifies CASWGQGNEKLFF.

There are a few counts of this clone. This chain joins TRBV9 and TRBJ2-1; D is ambiguous. Germline CDR1 is SGDLS and CDR2 is YYNGEE. The ends were cut back, 7 bases at V and 8 bases at J, with 10 bases in the middle. The CDR3 runs to 11 residues. The CDR3 DNA is TGTGCCAGCGCCGGCTCCCATGAGCAGTTCTTC. This gives the protein CASAGSHEQFF.

V usage is TRBV13 and J usage is TRBJ2-7; D perhaps matches TRBD1 (7 bases). Germline loops: CDR1 PRHDT, CDR2 FYEKMQ (reference sequence). CDR3 length: 15 amino acids. V lost 5 bases and J 0 bases, leaving 14 bases between the germline ends. In DNA form, the CDR3 reads TGTGCCAGCAGCCGAGCAGGGGGGACCTCCTACGAGCAGTACTTC. It yields the protein CASSRAGGTSYEQYF.

The CDR3 here is CASSQDFGLAGGPSSEQYF. In DNA, the CDR3 is TGCGCCAGCAGCCAAGATTTTGGACTAGCGGGAGGACCGTCATCCGAGCAGTACTTC. The chain combines TRBV4-1 with TRBJ2-7, with 14 bases aligning to TRBD2. Germline values: CDR1 MGHRA, CDR2 YSYEKL. J lost 6 bases, V lost 0 bases, and 13 bases had no gene match. The CDR3 has 19 residues.

The V call is TRBV9, the J call TRBJ2-3; the D is unclear. The CDR3 contains 15 residues. Trimming pared 4 bases from V and 0 bases from J, leaving 12 bases between. Germline CDR1 SGDLS, CDR2 YYNGEE. The CDR3 region is CASSPQSSSTDTQYF. The CDR3 coding sequence is TGTGCCAGCAGCCCACAGTCGTCCAGCACAGATACGCAGTATTTT.

This chain uses TRBV5-6 with TRBJ1-2; D is unclear. Germline V CDR1 and CDR2: SGHDT, YYEEEE. The CDR3 has 15 amino acids. V gave up 2 bases and J gave up 4 bases, with 15 bases separating them. The DNA of the CDR3 is TGTGCCAGCAGCTTAGGGAACCCATTGGCCTATGGCTACACCTTC. Translated, it gives CASSLGNPLAYGYTF.

The chain employs TRBV7-2 and TRBJ2-7; the match to TRBD2 covers 7 bases. Trimming took 1 base from V and 4 from J; bases not matched to a gene: 10. Germline CDR1 SGHTA, CDR2 FQGNSA. The CDR3 has 16 amino acids. CDR3 residues: CASSLEGGRERYEQYF. In nucleotides, the CDR3 is TGTGCCAGCAGCTTAGAGGGTGGGCGGGAGCGGTACGAGCAGTACTTC.

The gene calls are TRBV5-1 and TRBJ2-5; 14 bases match TRBD2. Germline V gene sequence: CDR1 SGHRS, CDR2 YFSETQ. This CDR3 region has 15 residues. Germline trimming cut 8 bases from V and 5 bases from J; bases unmatched to any gene: 8. The CDR3 nucleotides read TGCGCCAGATTAGGGACTAGCGGGAGCGTTGAGACCCAGTACTTC. Protein sequence: CARLGTSGSVETQYF.

With regard to this clone: The sample has other DNA sequences that encode this CDR3 too. The chain is built from TRBV7-9 and TRBJ2-7; possible D gene TRBD2, 5 bases. The CDR3 totals 12 residues. In germline, CDR1 is SEHNR, CDR2 FQNEAQ (reference sequence). With 2 bases removed from V and 4 bases from J, the gap between germline ends came to 6 bases. The CDR3 DNA follows: TGTGCCAGCAGCTTATCGGGATACGAGCAGTACTTC. Its protein product is CASSLSGYEQYF.

The rearrangement uses TRBV29-1 and TRBJ2-1; 7 bases match TRBD1. Germline loops: CDR1 SQVTM, CDR2 ANQGSEA. The CDR3 consists of 13 residues. Trimming took 4 bases from V and 7 from J; bases not matched to a gene: 7. The CDR3 region is CSVGVRGLNEQFF. In DNA, the CDR3 is TGCAGCGTTGGGGTCAGGGGGTTGAATGAGCAGTTCTTC.